This T cell receptor (beta chain) was observed in a study of cytomegalovirus exposure and HLA in healthy donors. Study-wide results and caveats: It was reportedly the case that the classifier diagnosed cytomegalovirus status with high specificity and sensitivity.

This clone was seen a single time. No antigen is known for it. The PCR employed 60 Vbeta primers together with 13 Jbeta primers. Profiling relied on immunoSEQ multiplex PCR, and the TCRdb table lists in-frame clones only, not all of them. In the table there are under 300,000 clones, over 70% of which are singletons. Specimen: PBMCs. The source of this sequence is a woman aged 60 to 75 in good health and CMV-seropositive.

The CDR3 spells CAKRRAGNQPQHF. The DNA for the CDR3 is TGTGCCAAAAGGAGAGCAGGGAATCAGCCCCAGCATTTT. V gene TRBV5-3 combines with J gene TRBJ1-5; D perhaps matches TRBD1 (5 bases). TRBV5-3 is treated as an ORF (open reading frame) with a function not yet certain. V shed 9 bases and J shed 4 bases, with 14 bases lying between them. CDR3 length equals 13 residues.